Shown below are 19 T cell receptor beta chains from a single sample sequenced in a study of control samples from healthy donors and cancer patients. Assay used: immunoSEQ multiplex PCR; TCRdb lists only in-frame clones, some missing. The data show about 85,000 clones, 85% to 90% seen once. The sample comprised blood. These receptors were collected from a woman aged 60-70 years in good health.

V and J are TRBV19 and TRBJ1-1; D is uncertain. Per germline, CDR1 LNHDA and CDR2 SQIVND (reference sequence). The CDR3 contains 14 residues. Trimming cost V 3 bases and J 0 bases, with 8 bases left between them. CDR3 protein: CASSIVGVNTEAFF. In DNA form, the CDR3 reads TGTGCCAGTAGTATCGTCGGGGTGAACACTGAAGCTTTCTTT.

This chain links TRBV11-2 with TRBJ1-1; D unresolved. The CDR3 length is 15 residues. Germline assignment: CDR1 SGHAT and CDR2 FQNNGV. The ends were cut back, 5 bases at V and 4 bases at J, with 17 bases in the middle. In DNA, the CDR3 is TGTGCCAGCAGCCCCGCTAGGACCTGGGCCACTGAAGCTTTCTTT. This translates into CASSPARTWATEAFF.

This sequence joins TRBV9 and TRBJ2-2, with a possible D match to TRBD2 (5 bases). Trimming took 0 bases from V and 2 from J, leaving 14 bases between them. The CDR3 has 17 residues. Germline CDR1 is SGDLS and CDR2 is YYNGEE. The CDR3 loop is CASSVAGEGSNTGELFF. In DNA form, the CDR3 reads TGTGCCAGCAGCGTAGCTGGAGAGGGAAGTAACACCGGGGAGCTGTTTTTT.

V and J are TRBV6-1 and TRBJ1-1, with 9 bases identical to TRBD1. Trimming cost V 1 base and J 4 bases; bases outside gene matches: 16. The germline V gene encodes CDR1 MNHNS and CDR2 SASEGT. The CDR3 extends over 19 amino acids. The chain's CDR3 is CASSEGPGWDRARSTEAFF. The CDR3 DNA is TGTGCCAGCAGTGAAGGTCCGGGTTGGGACAGGGCGAGGAGCACTGAAGCTTTCTTT.

A single count supports this clone. The CDR3 protein is CASSQPGQGYEQYF. Written as DNA, the CDR3 is TGCGCCAGCAGCCAGCCGGGACAGGGTTACGAGCAGTACTTC. V usage is TRBV4-1 and J usage is TRBJ2-7, with 9 nucleotides matching TRBD1. CDR3 length: 14 residues. Germline V lookup: CDR1 MGHRA, CDR2 YSYEKL. V lost 3 bases to trimming and J lost 4 bases; unmatched junction nucleotides: 4.

The chain links TRBV29-1 to TRBJ1-2; tentatively, D is TRBD1 (5 bases). Between the trimmed V and J ends, which lost 4 bases and 0 bases, there was a span of 12 bases. Looked up from germline, CDR1 is SQVTM and CDR2 is ANQGSEA. This CDR3 has 14 residues. CDR3 sequence (DNA): TGCAGCGTTGTGGGGGGTGCCGCTAACTATGGCTACACCTTC. The encoded protein is CSVVGGAANYGYTF.

The chain recombines TRBV7-2 with TRBJ2-3; D ambiguous. The CDR3 loop spans 15 amino acids. V was trimmed by 5 bases and J by 0 bases, leaving 12 bases between them. CDR1 and CDR2 (germline): SGHTA, FQGNSA. CDR3 sequence: CASSLSTLSTDTQYF. The CDR3 coding sequence is TGTGCCAGCAGCCTCAGCACTTTAAGCACAGATACGCAGTATTTT.

CDR3 amino acids: CASSYYRGSQPQHF. The CDR3 bases are TGTGCCAGCAGTTACTACAGGGGGAGTCAGCCCCAGCATTTT. The J gene is TRBJ1-5, the V gene TRBV6-2 or TRBV6-3; 8 bases fit TRBD1. Germline lookup yields CDR1 MNHEY and CDR2 SVGEGT. V lost 1 base and J lost 6; bases outside the gene matches: 2. The CDR3 consists of 14 residues.

This clone was seen a few times. The same CDR3 arises from other DNA sequences in this sample as well. CDR3 sequence reads: CASTQQGNTEAFF. CDR3 nucleotides: TGTGCCAGCACCCAACAGGGGAACACTGAAGCTTTCTTT. V and J are TRBV6-5 and TRBJ1-1; the D gene is possibly TRBD1 (6 bases). Germline values: CDR1 MNHEY, CDR2 SVGAGI. V lost 7 bases, J lost 1 base, and 10 bases lay in between. There are 13 residues in the CDR3.

The CDR3 sequence: CASSETPASETQYF. The CDR3 coding sequence is TGTGCCAGCAGTGAGACACCCGCCTCGGAGACCCAGTACTTC. The chain joins TRBV6-1 to TRBJ2-5; no reliable D call. Germline V gene lookup returns CDR1 MNHNS and CDR2 SASEGT. The V and J ends lost 3 bases and 5 bases respectively, with 13 bases between them. This CDR3 is built from 14 residues.

The CDR3 protein is CASGAHTNYGYTF. The CDR3 nucleotides read TGTGCCAGCGGCGCACATACTAACTATGGCTACACCTTC. The rearrangement joins TRBV6-5 to TRBJ1-2, with D hard to call. V lost 8 bases and J 0 bases, leaving 10 bases between the germline ends. Looked up from germline, CDR1 is MNHEY and CDR2 is SVGAGI. The length of the CDR3 is 13 residues.

This chain uses TRBV15 with TRBJ2-7; D may be TRBD2 (7 bases). V was cut by 8 bases and J by 6 bases, with 20 bases left in between. Per germline, CDR1 LNHNV and CDR2 YYDKDF (reference sequence). CDR3 length equals 14 residues. Here the CDR3 reads CATAEIGGGREQYF. The CDR3, as DNA: TGTGCCACCGCAGAGATAGGGGGGGGCCGCGAGCAGTACTTC.

V and J are TRBV11-2 and TRBJ1-2; D ambiguous. V lost 4 bases and J 6 bases, leaving 12 bases between the germline ends. The CDR3 contains 13 residues. Germline CDR1 and CDR2: SGHAT and FQNNGV. For the CDR3, the DNA is TGTGCCAGCAGCTCTTACAGTTCTGATGGCTACACCTTC. Translation: CASSSYSSDGYTF.

The chain uses TRBV4-1 and TRBJ1-4, with TRBD1 matching over 8 bases. The junction had 10 bases not matched to a gene; V was cut back by 6 bases and J by 10 bases. Germline CDR1 and CDR2: MGHRA and YSYEKL. The CDR3 is made up of 14 amino acids. CDR3 bases: TGCGCCAGCAGTCCCGGGACAGGATTCAGAAAACTGTTTTTT. Its translation: CASSPGTGFRKLFF.

The chain couples TRBV2 to TRBJ2-1, with TRBD2 matching 10 bases. Germline assignment: CDR1 SNHLY and CDR2 FYNNEI. Germline trimming cut 6 bases from V and 5 bases from J; bases unmatched to any gene: 4. The CDR3 consists of 14 residues. DNA for the CDR3: TGTGCCAGCAGGACTAGCGGGTGGAACAATGAGCAGTTCTTC. This codes for CASRTSGWNNEQFF.

This sequence joins TRBV15 and TRBJ1-2; TRBD1 is a possible D gene (5 bases). Germline values: CDR1 LNHNV, CDR2 YYDKDF (reference sequence). V was clipped by 3 bases and J by 0 bases, with 14 bases between them. CDR3 length equals 16 residues. The CDR3 DNA is TGTGCCACCAGCAGGAATTTCGACAGTTCTAACTATGGCTACACCTTC. Translating it yields CATSRNFDSSNYGYTF.

The rearrangement joins TRBV7-9 to TRBJ1-2; TRBD1 might be the D (6 bases). V lost 1 base to trimming and J lost 8 bases, with 17 bases between them. This CDR3 has 15 residues. Germline lookup yields CDR1 SEHNR and CDR2 FQNEAQ (reference sequence). CDR3 in amino acids: CASSLVQSGARGYTF. The CDR3 DNA is TGTGCCAGCAGCTTAGTTCAGTCAGGGGCGAGAGGCTACACCTTC. Drawing the rest from reference TRBV7-9 and TRBJ1-2, the complete variable domain is DTGVSQNPRHKITKRGQNVTFRCDPISEHNRLYWYRQTLGQGPEFLTYFQNEAQLEKSRLLSDRFSAERPKGSFSTLEIQRTEQGDSAMYLCASSLVQSGARGYTFGSGTRLTVV.

The V call is TRBV5-1, the J call TRBJ1-2; 10 nucleotides line up with TRBD1. Germline CDR1 is SGHRS and CDR2 is YFSETQ. Trimming took 4 bases from V and 5 from J; bases not matched to a gene: 11. The CDR3 extends over 16 amino acids. This CDR3 reads CASSEGTGVSTYGYTF. CDR3 sequence (DNA): TGCGCCAGCAGCGAGGGGACAGGGGTTTCCACTTATGGCTACACCTTC. Looking up the rest from reference TRBV5-1 and TRBJ1-2 gives the full variable domain: KAGVTQTPRYLIKTRGQQVTLSCSPISGHRSVSWYQQTPGQGLQFLFEYFSETQRNKGNFPGRFSGRQFSNSRSEMNVSTLELGDSALYLCASSEGTGVSTYGYTFGSGTRLTVV.

The V and J genes are TRBV7-9 and TRBJ2-1; 8 positions match TRBD2. Per the germline V gene, CDR1 is SEHNR and CDR2 is FQNEAQ (reference sequence). Trimming cost V 8 bases and J 8 bases; bases outside gene matches: 5. The CDR3 is 12 amino acids. CDR3 bases: TGTGCCAGCGTGGGGCGGGGGGATGAGCAGTTCTTC. This codes for CASVGRGDEQFF.